The TCR beta chain under discussion was sequenced for a study of blood T cell repertoires in COVID-19. On the study more broadly: Material from acute and convalescent COVID-19 was sourced from the United States, Italy and Spain. Sources were T cells, B-cell-depleted T cells, or PBMCs; the material itself was cDNA or gDNA.

Trimming took 4 bases from V and 8 from J; bases not matched to a gene: 8. Germline CDR1 reads LGHDT; CDR2 reads YNNKEL (reference sequence). The CDR3 sequence is 15 residues long. Study processing details: Nucleated cell number was recorded as an estimate derived from reference gene primer amplification. Data came from immunoSEQ multiplex PCR; TCRdb stores just in-frame clones and leaves some out. Clone size and the V and J calls come from that table; the DNA yielded D and trimming. The sample records hundreds of thousands of clones, about nine tenths being singletons. Material: peripheral blood. The TCR was taken from a woman between 50 and 59 years old with COVID-19, enrolled during active disease. The V call is TRBV3-1 (or the pseudogene TRBV3-2), the J call TRBJ2-1, with 10 bases fitting TRBD2. CDR3 region: CASSRSGRGGDEQFF. Written as DNA, the CDR3 is TGTGCCAGCAGCCGAAGCGGGAGGGGGGGCGATGAGCAGTTCTTC.